The clone carrying this T cell receptor beta chain came up once. The antigen remains undetermined. Every donor was a Caucasian adult from Nashville, Tennessee. These data belong to a study of shared clonotypes between healthy human individuals. Study results and limitations: Investigators collected only blood, and repertoires in tissues likely differ.

Per germline, CDR1 SGHNT and CDR2 YYREEE (reference sequence). Trimming took off 2 bases at V and 5 bases at J, with 13 bases between the two ends. The CDR3 consists of 15 residues. Sequencing was at deep level. Ten immunoSEQ deep assay plates were used by the authors to sequence unsorted PBMC DNA. Clones were sequenced by immunoSEQ multiplex PCR, and TCRdb holds only the in-frame ones, with some missing. The top ten clones hold roughly 13% of a sample with about 480,000 clones, 79% of them seen once. The chain carries TRBV5-4 and TRBJ1-4; tentative D call: TRBD1 (6 bases). The receptor was derived from a woman aged 40 to 50 in good health. Some clones in this sample may be carry-over from other donors' samples. The material sequenced was PBMCs. The CDR3 DNA is TGTGCCAGCAGCTTAGGGGGATGGGGCAATGAAAAACTGTTTTTT. Translating it yields CASSLGGWGNEKLFF.